These 21 T cell receptor beta chains originate from one sample sequenced in a study of cytomegalovirus exposure and HLA in healthy donors. With 60 Vbeta and 13 Jbeta primers, the PCR was carried out. The repertoire was sequenced with immunoSEQ multiplex PCR; TCRdb's copy has only in-frame clones and lacks some. The profile covers 150,000 to 200,000 clones, with just under 80% appearing a single time and 1% taken by the ten largest. Sequencing was done on a sample of PBMCs. These receptors all come from a woman aged 50 to 60 in good health and CMV-seropositive.

In this sample, this clone turned up once. The chain recombines TRBV5-4 with TRBJ1-2; perhaps TRBD1 as D (6 bases). The CDR3 extends over 14 amino acids. V was cut by 5 bases and J by 4 bases, with 15 bases left in between. Germline-derived CDR1 and CDR2 are SGHNT and YYREEE (reference sequence). CDR3 bases: TGTGCCAGCAGTTCAAAACAGGGTGTCTATGGCTACACCTTC. Translated, it gives CASSSKQGVYGYTF.

This CDR3 is CASSPRLGVDTQYF. DNA of the CDR3: TGTGCCAGCTCACCACGGCTAGGAGTGGATACGCAGTATTTT. The J gene is TRBJ2-3, the V gene TRBV18, with D uncertain. Between the trimmed V and J ends, which lost 1 base and 6 bases, there was a span of 11 bases. The V gene's germline CDR1 is KGHSH and CDR2 LQKENI. The CDR3 is made up of 14 amino acids. The full variable domain, rest sourced from reference TRBV18 and TRBJ2-3, is NAGVMQNPRHLVRRRGQEARLRCSPMKGHSHVYWYRQLPEEGLKFMVYLQKENIIDESGMPKERFSAEFPKEGPSILRIQQVVRGDSAAYFCASSPRLGVDTQYFGPGTRLTVL.

This chain connects TRBV9 to TRBJ2-3; 10 bases fit TRBD1. The CDR3 extends over 21 amino acids. V shed 2 bases, J shed 1 base, and the junction held 19 bases outside the gene matches. In germline, CDR1 is SGDLS, CDR2 YYNGEE. The CDR3 DNA reads TGTGCCAGCAGCGTCCGTAGGTTGGTGGGACAGGGGAACTTCGGCACAGATACGCAGTATTTT. Protein product: CASSVRRLVGQGNFGTDTQYF.

This clone turned up a few times. The gene calls are TRBV7-2 and TRBJ1-1; D might be TRBD1 (5 bases). V was shortened by 2 bases and J by 0 bases, with 10 bases between the two germline ends. The V gene's germline CDR1 is SGHTA and CDR2 FQGNSA. This CDR3 spans 15 amino acids. Here the CDR3 reads CASSLSGGMNTEAFF. The CDR3 DNA reads as TGTGCCAGCAGCTTATCGGGGGGGATGAACACTGAAGCTTTCTTT.

The CDR3 reads CASSLDWNTEAFF. CDR3 DNA: TGTGCCAGCAGTTTGGACTGGAACACTGAAGCTTTCTTT. V gene TRBV28 combines with J gene TRBJ1-1; D gene unclear. Germline V gives CDR1 MDHEN, CDR2 SYDVKM. This CDR3 region has 13 residues. Trimming removed 3 bases from V and 1 base from J, with 6 bases in between.

The chain recombines TRBV14 with TRBJ1-2; 10 bases line up with TRBD1. Germline-derived CDR1 and CDR2 are SGHDN and FVKESK. The CDR3 consists of 15 residues. The J segment lost 6 bases and the V segment lost 1 base, leaving 5 bases of the junction unmatched. CDR3 sequence reads: CASSQVEGQGNGYTF. The DNA of the CDR3 is TGTGCCAGCAGCCAAGTGGAGGGACAGGGGAATGGCTACACCTTC. Using reference TRBV14 and TRBJ1-2 for the parts outside the CDR3, the full variable domain is EAGVTQFPSHSVIEKGQTVTLRCDPISGHDNLYWYRRVMGKEIKFLLHFVKESKQDESGMPNNRFLAERTGGTYSTLKVQPAELEDSGVYFCASSQVEGQGNGYTFGSGTRLTVV.

As to this clone: At one end the junction does not follow the germline gene, possibly because of a read error. The CDR3 DNA is TGTTCCAGCAGCTTACCAGGGTCCTACGAGCAGTACTTC. It translates to CSSSLPGSYEQYF. The chain is built from TRBV7-9 and TRBJ2-7; TRBD1 might be the D (5 bases). The CDR3 extends over 13 amino acids. CDR1 and CDR2 from the germline V gene are SEHNR and FQNEAQ (reference sequence).

This clone was seen more than once but under ten times. The chain is built from TRBV5-1 and TRBJ2-5; TRBD1 matches 9 bases. CDR3 length: 14 amino acids. The germline gives CDR1 SGHRS, CDR2 YFSETQ. V lost 3 bases, J lost 5 bases, and 5 bases stayed unmatched. In DNA form, the CDR3 reads TGCGCCAGCAGCTCAGGACAGGGGCATGAGACCCAGTACTTC. This sequence encodes CASSSGQGHETQYF.

The DNA for the CDR3 is TGTGCCAGCAGCCCCAGACCAGGAGGGGCCCGGGGCAAAAACATTCAGTACTTC. Encoded protein: CASSPRPGGARGKNIQYF. The chain combines TRBV7-2 with TRBJ2-4, with D perhaps TRBD2 (6 bases). The germline gives CDR1 SGHTA, CDR2 FQGNSA. The CDR3 spans 18 residues. Between the trimmed V and J ends, which lost 5 bases and 3 bases, there was a span of 23 bases. The whole variable domain, filled in from reference TRBV7-2 and TRBJ2-4, reads GAGVSQSPSNKVTEKGKDVELRCDPISGHTALYWYRQSLGQGLEFLIYFQGNSAPDKSGLPSDRFSAERTGGSVSTLTIQRTQQEDSAVYLCASSPRPGGARGKNIQYFGAGTRLSVL.

In its sample, this clone was seen a few times. The sample has other DNA sequences that encode this CDR3 too. V gene TRBV7-2 combines with J gene TRBJ1-1, with a weak D call TRBD1 (6 bases). From germline, CDR1 is SGHTA and CDR2 FQGNSA. Trimming pared 5 bases from V and 0 bases from J, leaving 10 bases between. The CDR3 is 14 residues long. The CDR3 reads CASSRQGLNTEAFF. The DNA of the CDR3 is TGTGCCAGCAGCCGTCAGGGGTTGAACACTGAAGCTTTCTTT.

The rearrangement joins TRBV7-3 to TRBJ1-2; 7 bases line up with TRBD1. Losses at the gene ends were 0 bases for V and 5 bases for J; bases not matched to a gene: 9. Germline V gives CDR1 SGHTA, CDR2 FQGTGA. The CDR3 has 16 residues. CDR3 residues: CASSLTRRDRVYGYTF. CDR3 sequence (DNA): TGTGCCAGCAGCTTAACGCGCCGAGACAGGGTTTATGGCTACACCTTC.

V is TRBV10-3 and J is TRBJ1-2; 9 bases agree with TRBD1. J lost 8 bases, V lost 6 bases, and 13 bases had no gene match. CDR1 is ENHRY and CDR2 is SYGVKD in the germline V gene. The CDR3 runs to 15 residues. DNA for the CDR3: TGTGCCATCAGCGAGAGTATACAGGGGGCCGAGGGCTACACCTTC. This codes for CAISESIQGAEGYTF.

This clone showed up just a few times. The chain couples TRBV4-3 to TRBJ1-3, with 7 bases that match TRBD1. V gave up 1 base and J gave up 1 base; unmatched junction bases: 1. This CDR3 has 15 residues. Germline CDR1 LGHNA, CDR2 YSLEER. CDR3 amino acids: CASSQGGQSGNTIYF. CDR3 DNA sequence: TGCGCCAGCAGCCAAGGGGGACAGTCTGGAAACACCATATATTTT.

As to this clone: This specimen includes other DNA sequences encoding the same CDR3. This rearrangement joins TRBV5-1 to TRBJ2-5; no clear D. CDR1 and CDR2 from the germline V gene are SGHRS and YFSETQ. The CDR3 has 12 residues. V was pared by 0 bases and J by 5 bases, with 5 bases between. Here the CDR3 reads CASSLAGETQYF. The CDR3 region has the DNA TGCGCCAGCAGCTTGGCCGGGGAGACCCAGTACTTC.

The J gene is TRBJ2-5, the V gene TRBV7-6; TRBD2 is a possible D gene (6 bases). Trimming removed 5 bases at V and 5 bases at J, with 18 bases between. This CDR3 region has 15 residues. Germline V CDR1 and CDR2: SGHVS, FNYEAQ. In DNA form, the CDR3 reads TGTGCCAGCAGCAGCTTTGAGAGAGGGAGGGAGACCCAGTACTTC. Translation: CASSSFERGRETQYF.

V usage is TRBV6-6 and J usage is TRBJ1-1; D may be TRBD1 (5 bases). Germline V gives CDR1 MNHNY, CDR2 SVGAGI (reference sequence). The CDR3 extends over 14 amino acids. Trimming shortened V by 1 base and J by 1 base, and 7 bases separated the two germline ends. CDR3 nucleotides: TGTGCCAGCAGTTACTACCAGGGGAACACTGAAGCTTTCTTT. This sequence encodes CASSYYQGNTEAFF.

CDR3 sequence reads: CASSQFPGQRMNTEAFF. The CDR3 bases are TGTGCCAGCAGTCAATTCCCGGGACAGCGTATGAACACTGAAGCTTTCTTT. The chain links TRBV27 to TRBJ1-1, with 7 bases aligning to TRBD1. Germline V gives CDR1 MNHEY, CDR2 SMNVEV (reference sequence). The CDR3 runs to 17 residues. Germline trimming cut 5 bases from V and 0 bases from J; bases unmatched to any gene: 12.

This chain joins TRBV7-9 and TRBJ2-7; no clear D gene. Trimming pared 4 bases from V and 6 bases from J, leaving 7 bases between. CDR1 and CDR2 from the germline V gene are SEHNR and FQNEAQ (reference sequence). This CDR3 spans 11 amino acids. Here the CDR3 reads CASSSFREQYF. CDR3 nucleotide sequence: TGTGCCAGCAGCTCTTTCCGCGAGCAGTACTTC.

The chain couples TRBV28 to TRBJ1-1, with D maybe TRBD1 (6 bases). This CDR3 has 13 residues. The germline V gene encodes CDR1 MDHEN and CDR2 SYDVKM. V lost 5 bases, J lost 8 bases, and 15 bases lay in between. For the CDR3, the DNA is TGTGCCAGCAGTCCTACCTTCGGGACAGAAGCTTTCTTT. Its translation: CASSPTFGTEAFF.

The chain carries TRBV29-1 and TRBJ2-7, with D maybe TRBD1 (5 bases). CDR3 length: 12 amino acids. Germline V lookup: CDR1 SQVTM, CDR2 ANQGSEA. V was pared by 7 bases and J by 3 bases, with 13 bases between. The CDR3, as DNA: TGCAGCGCTTCCCAGGACATCTACGAGCAGTACTTC. This translates into CSASQDIYEQYF.

The V call is TRBV19, the J call TRBJ2-3, with D tentatively TRBD1 (6 bases). The V gene lost 10 bases and the J gene lost 4 bases, with 15 bases spanning the gap. Germline V gene lookup returns CDR1 LNHDA and CDR2 SQIVND (reference sequence). This CDR3 is 13 amino acids long. The CDR3 here is CATATGLPDTQYF. CDR3 in DNA: TGTGCCACCGCGACAGGTCTTCCAGATACGCAGTATTTT. The full variable domain, with the rest looked up from reference TRBV19 and TRBJ2-3, is DGGITQSPKYLFRKEGQNVTLSCEQNLNHDAMYWYRQDPGQGLRLIYYSQIVNDFQKGDIAEGYSVSREKKESFPLTVTSAQKNPTAFYLCATATGLPDTQYFGPGTRLTVL.